This T cell receptor (beta chain) was recorded in a study of blood T cells in healthy people across ages. Trimming left V 5 bases short and J 0 bases short, with 7 bases between. CDR3 size: 13 residues. A second PCR of about 7 to 12 cycles used a sample-barcoded 5' primer and a J-beta primer mix. TCRdb used MiXCR to reprocess the 5' RACE reads, holding one entry per CDR3 protein. There are around 800,000 distinct CDR3 sequences in the sample; approximately 59% occur only once, and about 30% lies in the top ten. Whole-study results and caveats: Unsorted PBMC input precluded a conclusive naive versus antigen-experienced comparison.

About this clonotype: Its antigen is unknown.

Input material: blood. The chain has TRBV12-3 or TRBV12-4 and TRBJ1-2; D not resolved. The receptor's source is a man in his thirties or forties in good health. The CDR3 is CASSLQTNYGYTF. The CDR3, as DNA: TGTGCCAGCAGTCTACAGACTAACTATGGCTACACCTTC.